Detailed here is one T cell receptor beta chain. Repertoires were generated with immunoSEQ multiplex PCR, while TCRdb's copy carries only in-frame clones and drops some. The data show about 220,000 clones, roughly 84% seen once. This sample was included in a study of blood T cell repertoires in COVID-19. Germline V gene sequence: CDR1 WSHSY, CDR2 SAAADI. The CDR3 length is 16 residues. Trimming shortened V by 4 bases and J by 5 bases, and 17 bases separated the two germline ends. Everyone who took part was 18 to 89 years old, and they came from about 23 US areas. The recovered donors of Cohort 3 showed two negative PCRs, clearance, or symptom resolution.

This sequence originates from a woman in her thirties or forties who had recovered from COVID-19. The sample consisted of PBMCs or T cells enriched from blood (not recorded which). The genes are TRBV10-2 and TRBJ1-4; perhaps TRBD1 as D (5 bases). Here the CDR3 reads CASSAGLFKGNEKLFF. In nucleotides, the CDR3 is TGCGCCAGCAGTGCGGGACTTTTCAAGGGGAATGAAAAACTGTTTTTT.